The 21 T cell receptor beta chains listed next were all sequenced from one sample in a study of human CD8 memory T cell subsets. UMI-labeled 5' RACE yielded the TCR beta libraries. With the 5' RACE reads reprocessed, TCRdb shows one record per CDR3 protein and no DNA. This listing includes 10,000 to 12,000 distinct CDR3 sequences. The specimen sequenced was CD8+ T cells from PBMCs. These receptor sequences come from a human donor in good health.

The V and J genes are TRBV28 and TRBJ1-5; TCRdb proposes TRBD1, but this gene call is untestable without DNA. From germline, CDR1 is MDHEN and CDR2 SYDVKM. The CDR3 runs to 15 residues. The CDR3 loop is CASSLLRGAGQPQHF.

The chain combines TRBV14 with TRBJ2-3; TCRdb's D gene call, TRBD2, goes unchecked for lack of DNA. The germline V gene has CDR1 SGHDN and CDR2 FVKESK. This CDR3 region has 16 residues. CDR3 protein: CASSLRTSGGTDTQYF. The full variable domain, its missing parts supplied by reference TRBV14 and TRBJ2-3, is EAGVTQFPSHSVIEKGQTVTLRCDPISGHDNLYWYRRVMGKEIKFLLHFVKESKQDESGMPNNRFLAERTGGTYSTLKVQPAELEDSGVYFCASSLRTSGGTDTQYFGPGTRLTVL.

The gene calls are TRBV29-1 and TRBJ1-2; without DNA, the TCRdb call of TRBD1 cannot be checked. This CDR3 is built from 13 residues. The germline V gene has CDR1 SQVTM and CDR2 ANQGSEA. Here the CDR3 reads CSAQGGGNYGYTF. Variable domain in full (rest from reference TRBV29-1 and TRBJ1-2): SAVISQKPSRDICQRGTSLTIQCQVDSQVTMMFWYRQQPGQSLTLIATANQGSEATYESGFVIDKFPISRPNLTFSTLTVSNMSPEDSSIYLCSAQGGGNYGYTFGSGTRLTVV.

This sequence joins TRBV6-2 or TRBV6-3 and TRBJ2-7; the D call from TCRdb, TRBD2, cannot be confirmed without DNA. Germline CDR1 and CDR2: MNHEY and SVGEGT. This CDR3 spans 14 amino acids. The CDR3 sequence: CASSWLAGVYEQYF.

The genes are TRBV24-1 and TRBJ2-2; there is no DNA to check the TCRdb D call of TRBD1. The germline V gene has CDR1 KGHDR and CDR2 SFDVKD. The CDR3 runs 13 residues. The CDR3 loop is CATRQGNTGELFF.

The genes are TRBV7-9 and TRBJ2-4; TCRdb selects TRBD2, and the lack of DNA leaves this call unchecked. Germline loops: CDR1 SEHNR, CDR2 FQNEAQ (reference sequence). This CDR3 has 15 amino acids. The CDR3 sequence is CASSDGLAGRNIQYF. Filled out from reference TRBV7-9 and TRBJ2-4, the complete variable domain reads DTGVSQNPRHKITKRGQNVTFRCDPISEHNRLYWYRQTLGQGPEFLTYFQNEAQLEKSRLLSDRFSAERPKGSFSTLEIQRTEQGDSAMYLCASSDGLAGRNIQYFGAGTRLSVL.

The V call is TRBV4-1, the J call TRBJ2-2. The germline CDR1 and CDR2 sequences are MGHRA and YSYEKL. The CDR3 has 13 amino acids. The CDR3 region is CASSQGSIGELFF.

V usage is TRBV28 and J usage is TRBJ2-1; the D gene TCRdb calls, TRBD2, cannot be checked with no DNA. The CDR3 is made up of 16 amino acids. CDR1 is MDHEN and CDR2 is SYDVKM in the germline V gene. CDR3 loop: CASSLGSGSSYNEQFF.

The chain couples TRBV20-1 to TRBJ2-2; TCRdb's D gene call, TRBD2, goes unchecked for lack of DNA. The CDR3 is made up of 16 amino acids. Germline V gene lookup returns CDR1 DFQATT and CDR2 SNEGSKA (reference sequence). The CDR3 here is CSARDLAGGETGELFF.

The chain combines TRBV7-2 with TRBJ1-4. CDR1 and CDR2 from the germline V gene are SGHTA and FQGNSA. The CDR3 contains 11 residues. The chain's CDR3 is CASSQNEKLFF.

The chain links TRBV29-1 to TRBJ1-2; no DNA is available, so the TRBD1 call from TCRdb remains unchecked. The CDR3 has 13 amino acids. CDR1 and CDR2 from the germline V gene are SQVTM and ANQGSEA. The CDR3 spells CSVGDRTPSGYTF.

CDR3 protein: CASSLGGAFDIQYF. The genes are TRBV5-6 and TRBJ2-4; TCRdb calls TRBD1, which cannot be checked without DNA. CDR1 and CDR2 (germline): SGHDT, YYEEEE. This CDR3 spans 14 amino acids.

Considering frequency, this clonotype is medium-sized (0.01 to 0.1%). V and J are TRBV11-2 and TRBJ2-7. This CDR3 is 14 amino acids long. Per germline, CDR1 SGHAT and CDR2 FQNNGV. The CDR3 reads CASSLDAVDYEQYF.

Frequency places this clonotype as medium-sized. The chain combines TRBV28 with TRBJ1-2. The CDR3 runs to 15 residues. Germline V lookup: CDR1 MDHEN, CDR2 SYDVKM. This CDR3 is CASSFTGGPGYGYTF.

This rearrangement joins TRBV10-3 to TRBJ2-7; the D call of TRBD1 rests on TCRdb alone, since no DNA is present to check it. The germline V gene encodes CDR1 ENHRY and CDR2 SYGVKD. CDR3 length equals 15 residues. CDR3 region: CAISESGTGGIEQYF.

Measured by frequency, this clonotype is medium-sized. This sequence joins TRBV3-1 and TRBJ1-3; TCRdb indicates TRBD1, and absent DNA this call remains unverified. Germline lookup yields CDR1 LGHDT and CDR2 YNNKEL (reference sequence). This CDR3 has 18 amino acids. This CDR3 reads CASSQVGGRTSYGNTIYF.

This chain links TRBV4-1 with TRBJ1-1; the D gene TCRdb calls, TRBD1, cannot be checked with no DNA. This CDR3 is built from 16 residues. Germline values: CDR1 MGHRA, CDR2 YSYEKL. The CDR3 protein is CASSQDPRGGVTEAFF.

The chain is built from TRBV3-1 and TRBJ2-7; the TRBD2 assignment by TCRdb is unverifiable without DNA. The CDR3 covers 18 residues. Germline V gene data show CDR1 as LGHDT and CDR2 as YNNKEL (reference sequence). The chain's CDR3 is CASSQDSGATGNSYEQYF.

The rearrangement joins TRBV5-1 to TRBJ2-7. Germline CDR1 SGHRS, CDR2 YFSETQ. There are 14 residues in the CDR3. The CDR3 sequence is CASSVSDRSYEQYF.

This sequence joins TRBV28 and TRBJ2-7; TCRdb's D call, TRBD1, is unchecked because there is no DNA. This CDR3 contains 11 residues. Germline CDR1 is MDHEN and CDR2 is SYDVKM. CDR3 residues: CASAGASEQYF.

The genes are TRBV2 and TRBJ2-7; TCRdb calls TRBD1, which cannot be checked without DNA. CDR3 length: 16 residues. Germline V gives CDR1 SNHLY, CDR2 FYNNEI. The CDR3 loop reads CASSEALAGPLGEQYF.